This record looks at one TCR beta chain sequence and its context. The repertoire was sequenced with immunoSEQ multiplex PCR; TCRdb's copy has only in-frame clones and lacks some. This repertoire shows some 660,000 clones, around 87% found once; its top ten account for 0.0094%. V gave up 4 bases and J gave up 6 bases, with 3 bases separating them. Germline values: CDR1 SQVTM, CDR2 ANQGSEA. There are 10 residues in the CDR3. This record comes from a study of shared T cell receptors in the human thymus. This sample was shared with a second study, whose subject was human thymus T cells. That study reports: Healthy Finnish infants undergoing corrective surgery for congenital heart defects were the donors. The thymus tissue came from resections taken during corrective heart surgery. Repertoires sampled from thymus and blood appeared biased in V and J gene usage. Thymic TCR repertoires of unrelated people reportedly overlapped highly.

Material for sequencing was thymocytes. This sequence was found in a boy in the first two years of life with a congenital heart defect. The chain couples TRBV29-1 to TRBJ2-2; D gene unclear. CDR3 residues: CSVASGELFF. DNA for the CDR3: TGCAGCGTTGCCTCCGGGGAGCTGTTTTTT.